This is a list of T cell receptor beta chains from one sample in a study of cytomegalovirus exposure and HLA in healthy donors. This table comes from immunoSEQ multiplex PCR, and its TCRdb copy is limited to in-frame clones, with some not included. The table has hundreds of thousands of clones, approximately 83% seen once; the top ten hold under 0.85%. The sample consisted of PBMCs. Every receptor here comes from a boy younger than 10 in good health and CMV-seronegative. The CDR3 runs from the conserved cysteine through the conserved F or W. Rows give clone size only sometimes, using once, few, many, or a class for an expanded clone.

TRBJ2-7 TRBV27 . CASSHMTSGKLFEQYF
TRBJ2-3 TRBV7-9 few CASSPELSGDTQYF
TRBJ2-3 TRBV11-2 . CASSSVAGLGATQYF
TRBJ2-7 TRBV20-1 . CSAETSSEQYF
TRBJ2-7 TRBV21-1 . CASSKGGGLGNYEQYF
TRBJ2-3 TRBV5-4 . CASSLNPRTGTDTQYF
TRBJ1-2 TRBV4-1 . CASSYRDTNYGYTF
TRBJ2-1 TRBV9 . CASSVGLAVYNEQFF
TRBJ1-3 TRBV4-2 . CASSQDVEQGVFGNTIYF
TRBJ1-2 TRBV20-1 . CSAGRTEGEVF
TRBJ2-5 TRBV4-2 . CASSQGREETQYF
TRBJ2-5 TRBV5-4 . CATRAGTGVLGGTQYF
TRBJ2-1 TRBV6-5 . CASSRDPGSNEQFF
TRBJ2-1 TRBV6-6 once CASTITRGQGADEQFF
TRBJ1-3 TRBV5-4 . CASSPRGQMVSGNTIYF
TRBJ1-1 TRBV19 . CASSIPRDRGNTEAFF
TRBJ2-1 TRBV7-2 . CASSLRGRNEQFF
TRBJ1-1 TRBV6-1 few CASTFMDTNTEAFF
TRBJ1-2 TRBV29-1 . CSVLKPGTGVRGYTF
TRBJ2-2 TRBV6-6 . CASSALAAGTGELFF
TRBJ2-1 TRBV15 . CATSRGRLAGSYNEQFF
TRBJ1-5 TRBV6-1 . CASSERQGNQPQHF
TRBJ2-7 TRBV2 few CASSGFDKMQYF
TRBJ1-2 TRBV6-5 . CASSFTGGDYGYTF
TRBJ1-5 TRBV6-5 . CASSYLLDKNQPQHF
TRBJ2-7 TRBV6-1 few CASSGEPRQGLAF
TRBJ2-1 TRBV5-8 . CASSLYRYNEQFF
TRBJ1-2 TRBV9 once CASSAGHFYGYTF
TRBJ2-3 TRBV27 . CASRDLGQGKNTQYF
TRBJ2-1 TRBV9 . CASSPSLGFYNEQFF
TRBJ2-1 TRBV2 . CASSRTSGRDNNEQFF
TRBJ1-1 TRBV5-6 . CASSLEHRGTEAFF
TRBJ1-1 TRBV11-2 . CASSLGTSQWTEAFF
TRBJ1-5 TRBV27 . CASSLSGEGQPQHF
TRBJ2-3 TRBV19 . CATIAGGTDTQYF
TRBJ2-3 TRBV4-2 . CASSQATKRDTQYF
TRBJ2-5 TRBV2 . CASSDGRGRETQYF
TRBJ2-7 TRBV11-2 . CASSSPTGGNEQYF
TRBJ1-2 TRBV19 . CAIPGINYGYTF
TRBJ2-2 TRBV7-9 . CASSFKGTGELFF
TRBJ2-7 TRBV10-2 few CASSDSGAYEQYF
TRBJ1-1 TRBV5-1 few CASSSIPAGGNTEAFF
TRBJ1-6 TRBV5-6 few CASCGGLGSPLHF
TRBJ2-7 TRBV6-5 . CASGTGAYEQYF
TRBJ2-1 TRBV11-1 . CASSLLAGGYNEQFF
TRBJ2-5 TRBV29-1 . CSVEGAGETQYF
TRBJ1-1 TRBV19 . CASTDREMNTEAFF
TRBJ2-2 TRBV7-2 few CASSLRTSGRQNTGELFF
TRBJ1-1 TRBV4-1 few CASSQARGNTNTEAFF
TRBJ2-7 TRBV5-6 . CASSSKIYEQYF
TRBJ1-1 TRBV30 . CAWSGSEAFF
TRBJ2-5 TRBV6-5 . CASRQGWEQYF
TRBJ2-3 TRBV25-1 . CASGGTRASDTQYF